This TCR beta chain was captured in a study of cytomegalovirus exposure and HLA in healthy donors. The CDR3 has 14 residues. From germline, CDR1 is LNHDA and CDR2 SQIVND (reference sequence). The study ran its PCR with 60 Vbeta and 13 Jbeta primers. Some clones are missing from TCRdb's copy, which holds only in-frame ones; the method was immunoSEQ multiplex PCR. The sample has around 150,000 clones; roughly 75% are singletons. For this clone: Its ends do not fully match the called genes, so a read error is possible.

The sequenced sample consisted of PBMCs. The chain uses TRBV19 and TRBJ1-6, with 9 nucleotides matching TRBD1. The source of this sequence is a male donor in good health and CMV-seronegative. The CDR3 loop reads CVSSRDRDRPPLHF. CDR3 DNA: TGTGTCAGTAGTAGGGACAGGGATCGTCCACCCCTCCACTTT. The full variable domain, in which reference TRBV19 and TRBJ1-6 provide the parts outside the CDR3, is DGGITQSPKYLFRKEGQNVTLSCEQNLNHDAMYWYRQDPGQGLRLIYYSQIVNDFQKGDIAEGYSVSREKKESFPLTVTSAQKNPTAFYLCVSSRDRDRPPLHFGNGTRLTVT.